One sample yielded the 27 T cell receptor beta chains listed below, sequenced in a study of shared T cell receptors in the human thymus. This table comes from immunoSEQ multiplex PCR, and its TCRdb copy is limited to in-frame clones, with some not included. The table has some 700,000 clones, roughly 88% seen once; the top ten hold more than 0.008%. This sample also appeared in a second study, on human thymus T cells.

The sequenced sample consisted of thymocytes. Receptors originate from a girl under three years old with a congenital heart defect.

The rearrangement links TRBV4-1 to TRBJ2-3; TRBD1 agrees at 8 bases. V lost 2 bases and J lost 0; bases outside the gene matches: 10. CDR3 length: 18 amino acids. The germline CDR1 and CDR2 sequences are MGHRA and YSYEKL. In nucleotides, the CDR3 is TGCGCCAGCAGCCAATTCCACCAGGGGGCTCCGAGCACAGATACGCAGTATTTT. This gives the protein CASSQFHQGAPSTDTQYF.

The chain has TRBV5-4 and TRBJ1-1, with D perhaps TRBD1 (5 bases). Germline assignment: CDR1 SGHNT and CDR2 YYREEE (reference sequence). V gave up 0 bases and J gave up 3 bases, with 21 bases separating them. This CDR3 is built from 18 residues. The CDR3 here is CASSLAVGSRGTDTEAFF. The CDR3, as DNA: TGTGCCAGCAGCTTGGCCGTGGGCAGCCGGGGGACTGACACTGAAGCTTTCTTT.

This clone was recorded once. The chain recombines TRBV15 with TRBJ2-5; D might be TRBD2 (6 bases). Trimming removed 1 base from V and 5 bases from J, with 8 bases in between. Germline-derived CDR1 and CDR2 are LNHNV and YYDKDF (reference sequence). This CDR3 region has 13 residues. CDR3 in DNA: TGTGCCACCAGCAGAGTCCTAGCGGAGACCCAGTACTTC. Its translation: CATSRVLAETQYF.

The V call is TRBV9, the J call TRBJ2-3; a possible D gene is TRBD2 (5 bases). V lost 0 bases, J lost 1 base, and 9 bases lay in between. The CDR3 runs 15 residues. Germline CDR1 is SGDLS and CDR2 is YYNGEE. The CDR3 sequence: CASSVAGSGTDTQYF. The CDR3, as DNA: TGTGCCAGCAGCGTAGCGGGGTCGGGCACAGATACGCAGTATTTT.

The V and J genes are TRBV7-9 and TRBJ1-4; tentative D call: TRBD1 (5 bases). This CDR3 contains 15 residues. The V gene lost 1 base and the J gene lost 4 bases, with 10 bases spanning the gap. Germline CDR1 SEHNR, CDR2 FQNEAQ (reference sequence). The CDR3, as DNA: TGTGCCAGCAGCTTAGAGGGGTCTTTTAATGAAAAACTGTTTTTT. It specifies CASSLEGSFNEKLFF.

This sequence joins TRBV6-1 and TRBJ1-2, with a possible D match to TRBD1 (5 bases). Trimming left V 2 bases short and J 7 bases short, with 17 bases between. Per germline, CDR1 MNHNS and CDR2 SASEGT. The CDR3 totals 15 residues. CDR3: CASSEIPDSTAGYTF. In DNA form, the CDR3 reads TGTGCCAGCAGTGAAATCCCCGACAGTACGGCTGGCTACACCTTC.

This chain joins TRBV28 and TRBJ2-1; 8 positions agree with TRBD1. The CDR3 is made up of 16 amino acids. Losses at the gene ends were 2 bases for V and 4 bases for J; bases not matched to a gene: 7. Germline CDR1 MDHEN, CDR2 SYDVKM. The CDR3 spells CASSLRRWDRYNEQFF. Here the CDR3 DNA reads TGTGCCAGCAGTTTACGTCGTTGGGACAGGTACAATGAGCAGTTCTTC.

The chain joins TRBV5-1 to TRBJ1-2; D might be TRBD1 (5 bases). V gave up 4 bases and J gave up 3 bases, with 19 bases separating them. From germline, CDR1 is SGHRS and CDR2 YFSETQ. This CDR3 contains 16 residues. As DNA, the CDR3 is TGCGCCAGCAGCCCATTCGGGGGGGGAAGGCACTATGGCTACACCTTC. Translation: CASSPFGGGRHYGYTF. The full variable domain, with the rest looked up from reference TRBV5-1 and TRBJ1-2, is KAGVTQTPRYLIKTRGQQVTLSCSPISGHRSVSWYQQTPGQGLQFLFEYFSETQRNKGNFPGRFSGRQFSNSRSEMNVSTLELGDSALYLCASSPFGGGRHYGYTFGSGTRLTVV.

The sample holds a few counts of this clone. This chain uses TRBV7-9 with TRBJ1-1; TRBD1 matches 11 bases. CDR3 length equals 15 residues. V trimming: 4 bases; J trimming: 3 bases; junction bases outside the gene matches: 4. The V gene's germline CDR1 is SEHNR and CDR2 FQNEAQ (reference sequence). The CDR3 bases are TGTGCCAGCAGCTCCAAGGGACAGGGGGACACTGAAGCTTTCTTT. This gives the protein CASSSKGQGDTEAFF.

The chain has TRBV7-3 and TRBJ2-7; 7 positions agree with TRBD1. The V gene end was trimmed by 1 base and the J gene end by 5 bases; junction bases not matched to a gene: 2. This CDR3 contains 13 residues. Germline V gene data show CDR1 as SGHTA and CDR2 as FQGTGA. CDR3 sequence: CASSLITGDEQYF. CDR3 nucleotides: TGTGCCAGCAGCTTAATAACAGGGGACGAGCAGTACTTC. Complete variable domain (other parts from reference TRBV7-3 and TRBJ2-7): GAGVSQTPSNKVTEKGKYVELRCDPISGHTALYWYRQSLGQGPEFLIYFQGTGAADDSGLPNDRFFAVRPEGSVSTLKIQRTERGDSAVYLCASSLITGDEQYFGPGTRLTVT.

Concerning this clone: Additional DNA sequences in this sample encode the identical CDR3. The V gene is TRBV6-5, the J gene TRBJ1-2; D not certain. The CDR3 length is 12 residues. The V and J ends lost 6 bases and 5 bases respectively, with 10 bases between them. Germline CDR1 reads MNHEY; CDR2 reads SVGAGI. Here the CDR3 reads CASSLEGYGYTF. The DNA for the CDR3 is TGTGCCAGCAGCTTAGAGGGATATGGCTACACCTTC.

This chain uses TRBV7-9 with TRBJ1-4; TRBD1 might be the D (6 bases). V lost 5 bases and J lost 5, with 18 bases in between. The CDR3 runs to 16 residues. CDR1 is SEHNR and CDR2 is FQNEAQ in the germline V gene (reference sequence). The chain's CDR3 is CASSVKDSFGNEKLFF. As DNA, the CDR3 is TGTGCCAGCAGCGTCAAGGACAGTTTTGGGAATGAAAAACTGTTTTTT.

The chain combines TRBV10-3 with TRBJ1-2; D might be TRBD1 (6 bases). V lost 10 bases and J 2 bases, leaving 20 bases between the germline ends. Germline V gene lookup returns CDR1 ENHRY and CDR2 SYGVKD. The CDR3 spans 15 residues. CDR3 amino acids: CATRTDRSLNYGYTF. The CDR3 DNA follows: TGTGCCACTCGGACCGACAGGTCCCTAAACTATGGCTACACCTTC.

J is TRBJ2-5 and V is TRBV29-1; D is uncertain. Germline V lookup: CDR1 SQVTM, CDR2 ANQGSEA. This CDR3 spans 16 amino acids. Trimming took 3 bases from V and 5 from J, leaving 22 bases between them. CDR3 amino acids: CSVDMGPPKRRETQYF. The CDR3 nucleotides are TGCAGCGTTGATATGGGCCCCCCAAAAAGAAGGGAGACCCAGTACTTC.

The chain joins TRBV29-1 to TRBJ1-1; D call uncertain. The length of the CDR3 is 14 residues. Germline V gene data show CDR1 as SQVTM and CDR2 as ANQGSEA. V lost 4 bases and J lost 1, with 13 bases in between. For the CDR3, the DNA is TGCAGCGTTGTTCGCCAGAATCAGAACACTGAAGCTTTCTTT. It translates to CSVVRQNQNTEAFF.

The chain has TRBV7-9 and TRBJ2-7; D is uncertain. CDR3 length: 15 amino acids. The V end was cut by 1 base, the J end by 0 bases, with 10 bases between. CDR1 and CDR2 (germline): SEHNR, FQNEAQ (reference sequence). CDR3 in DNA: TGTGCCAGCAGCTTAGTTCGAGTTGGCTCCTACGAGCAGTACTTC. Translated: CASSLVRVGSYEQYF.

V gene TRBV2 combines with J gene TRBJ1-2; D is uncertain. Trimming left V 0 bases short and J 2 bases short, with 13 bases between. The CDR3 totals 16 residues. CDR1 and CDR2 (germline): SNHLY, FYNNEI. The CDR3 DNA follows: TGTGCCAGCAGTGAAGCGCGTGTACAGTTGAACTATGGCTACACCTTC. It is translated as CASSEARVQLNYGYTF. The full variable domain, its missing parts supplied by reference TRBV2 and TRBJ1-2, is EPEVTQTPSHQVTQMGQEVILRCVPISNHLYFYWYRQILGQKVEFLVSFYNNEISEKSEIFDDQFSVERPDGSNFTLKIRSTKLEDSAMYFCASSEARVQLNYGYTFGSGTRLTVV.

CDR3 sequence reads: CASSLGDRTYEQYF. The CDR3 region has the DNA TGTGCCAGCAGCTTAGGCGACAGGACCTACGAGCAGTACTTC. This rearrangement joins TRBV7-9 to TRBJ2-7; D might be TRBD1 (6 bases). V gave up 1 base and J gave up 2 bases, with 9 bases separating them. CDR3 length: 14 amino acids. Looked up from germline, CDR1 is SEHNR and CDR2 is FQNEAQ (reference sequence).

This clone was recorded once. At one end the junction does not follow the germline gene, possibly because of a read error. This chain connects TRBV12-5 to TRBJ2-7, with D perhaps TRBD1 (5 bases). The germline CDR1 and CDR2 sequences are LGHNT and FRNRAP. The CDR3 totals 17 residues. The CDR3 nucleotides are TGTGCTAGTGGTTTGGGGGTACGGAGTAGGGGCTCCCACGAGCAGTACTTC. Translating gives CASGLGVRSRGSHEQYF.

Regarding this clone: The junction shows a germline mismatch at one end, possibly a read error. This chain links TRBV19 with TRBJ1-2, with a weak D call TRBD1 (5 bases). In germline, CDR1 is LNHDA, CDR2 SQIVND (reference sequence). This CDR3 has 11 residues. DNA for the CDR3: TGTACCAGGGTACATACATATGGCTACACCTTC. The encoded protein is CTRVHTYGYTF.

With respect to this clone: Within the sample, other DNA sequences also encode this same CDR3. The chain recombines TRBV5-1 with TRBJ1-2, with TRBD1 as a possible D gene (5 bases). CDR1 is SGHRS, CDR2 YFSETQ, per germline. This CDR3 has 12 amino acids. V was trimmed by 2 bases and J by 4 bases, leaving 6 bases between them. The CDR3 coding sequence is TGCGCCAGCAGCTTAAGGGGCTATGGCTACACCTTC. Protein sequence: CASSLRGYGYTF.

The chain employs TRBV7-6 and TRBJ1-2, with TRBD1 identical over 7 bases. There are 14 residues in the CDR3. CDR1 and CDR2 (germline): SGHVS, FNYEAQ. Trimming took 1 base from V and 4 from J; bases not matched to a gene: 3. The CDR3 loop is CASSLVQGGYGYTF. The CDR3 nucleotides read TGTGCCAGCAGCTTAGTTCAGGGGGGCTATGGCTACACCTTC.

The chain uses TRBV9 and TRBJ2-5, with 9 bases that match TRBD2. V shed 3 bases, J shed 3 bases, and the junction held 12 bases outside the gene matches. The CDR3 loop spans 17 amino acids. From germline, CDR1 is SGDLS and CDR2 YYNGEE. The CDR3 loop is CASSAGRGGREEETQYF. CDR3 coding DNA: TGTGCCAGCAGCGCCGGGCGGGGGGGCAGAGAAGAAGAGACCCAGTACTTC.

The chain joins TRBV7-9 to TRBJ1-2; tentative D call: TRBD1 (5 bases). The CDR3 length is 14 residues. The germline V gene has CDR1 SEHNR and CDR2 FQNEAQ (reference sequence). Deletions cut 8 bases from V and 4 bases from J, with 17 bases between. Here the CDR3 DNA reads TGTGCCAGCTGCTCAGGGCAGTCTAGCTATGGCTACACCTTC. It translates to CASCSGQSSYGYTF.

The V and J genes are TRBV4-1 and TRBJ2-2; TRBD1 agrees at 9 bases. The J segment lost 3 bases and the V segment lost 0 bases, leaving 8 bases of the junction unmatched. Germline V gene lookup returns CDR1 MGHRA and CDR2 YSYEKL. This CDR3 has 18 residues. The CDR3 DNA reads TGCGCCAGCAGCCAAGATGGGATGACAGGGGGGGACACCGGGGAGCTGTTTTTT. Protein sequence: CASSQDGMTGGDTGELFF.

The chain combines TRBV6-5 with TRBJ2-7, with TRBD1 matching over 7 bases. From germline, CDR1 is MNHEY and CDR2 SVGAGI. The CDR3 spans 12 residues. The V segment lost 5 bases and the J segment 6 bases; nucleotides outside the gene matches: 4. DNA of the CDR3: TGTGCCAGCAGTCAAGGGACAGCCGAGCAGTACTTC. As protein: CASSQGTAEQYF.

The chain's CDR3 is CASSLSLQGLMVNTEAFF. CDR3 sequence (DNA): TGTGCCAGTAGTCTGAGCTTACAGGGATTGATGGTGAACACTGAAGCTTTCTTT. The chain couples TRBV19 to TRBJ1-1, with TRBD1 as a possible D gene (6 bases). The V gene's germline CDR1 is LNHDA and CDR2 SQIVND (reference sequence). The V end lost 5 bases, the J end lost 0 bases, and 22 bases lay between the germline ends. This CDR3 has 18 residues.